What follows is one T cell receptor beta chain and its context. Its target is unknown. Sample-barcoded 5' priming and a J-beta primer mix drove a second PCR of about 6 to 12 cycles. Each cDNA molecule, via a template-switch adaptor with 12 random nucleotides, was tagged. TCRdb re-called the 5' RACE reads through MiXCR, storing one row per CDR3 protein. The data contain some 1.5 million distinct CDR3 sequences, approximately 39% of them singletons. All donors came from Russia, were Caucasian and healthy, and spanned ages roughly 6 to 100. Per the germline V gene, CDR1 is MNHEY and CDR2 is SMNVEV (reference sequence). This CDR3 has 14 residues. With 5 bases removed from V and 4 bases from J, the gap between germline ends came to 9 bases. The source of the sample is a study of blood T cells in healthy people across ages. General observations from the study: Both naive CD4+ cell counts and diversity were greater in long-lived donors than in aged donors. Shifts in expanded clonotypes may have been confounded by donor CMV status, which was unknown.

The chain joins TRBV27 to TRBJ1-6, with D perhaps matching TRBD1 (5 bases). Source material: blood. The TCR sequence derives from a woman under 30 in good health. CDR3 residues: CASSPRQYNSPLHF. The CDR3 bases are TGTGCCAGCAGTCCGCGACAGTATAATTCACCCCTCCACTTT.